This TCR beta chain was captured in a study of T cells after yellow fever vaccination. This CDR3 has 13 amino acids. Germline trimming cut 8 bases from V and 6 bases from J; bases unmatched to any gene: 8. Germline V CDR1 and CDR2: ENHRY, SYGVKD. This clonotype was seen many times. TCRdb ran MiXCR on the 5' RACE reads and lists one entry per CDR3 protein. The data contain 120,000 or so distinct CDR3 sequences, approximately 8.4% of them seen just once; the ten biggest clones take up 30% to 50%. This receptor was taken from a man younger than 30 who received the YFV17D yellow fever vaccine. Sequenced here: CD8+ T cells sorted from PBMCs, sampled on the day of the yellow fever booster vaccination. V and J are TRBV10-3 and TRBJ2-3; 7 positions match TRBD2. Here the CDR3 DNA reads TGTGCCATCGGACTAGAACGTGTGGATACGCAGTATTTT. Translating gives CAIGLERVDTQYF.